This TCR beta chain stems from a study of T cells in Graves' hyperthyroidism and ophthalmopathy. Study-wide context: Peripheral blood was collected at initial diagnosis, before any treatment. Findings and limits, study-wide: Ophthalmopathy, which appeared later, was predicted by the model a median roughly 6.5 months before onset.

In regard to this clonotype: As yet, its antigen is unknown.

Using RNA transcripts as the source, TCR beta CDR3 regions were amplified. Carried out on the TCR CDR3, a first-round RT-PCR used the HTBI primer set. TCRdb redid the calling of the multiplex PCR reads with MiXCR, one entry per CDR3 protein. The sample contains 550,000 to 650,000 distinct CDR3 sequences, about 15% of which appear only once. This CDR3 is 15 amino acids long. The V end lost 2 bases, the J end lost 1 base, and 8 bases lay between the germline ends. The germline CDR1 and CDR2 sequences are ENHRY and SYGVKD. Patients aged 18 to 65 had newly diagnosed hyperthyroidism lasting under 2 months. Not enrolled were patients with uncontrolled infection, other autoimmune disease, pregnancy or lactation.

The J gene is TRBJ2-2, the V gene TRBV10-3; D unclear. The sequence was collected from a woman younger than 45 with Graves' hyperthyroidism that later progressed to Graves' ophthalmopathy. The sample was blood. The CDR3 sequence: CAISETQLNTGELFF. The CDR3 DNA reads TGTGCCATCAGTGAGACTCAGTTGAACACCGGGGAGCTGTTTTTT.